Included here is one T cell receptor beta chain sequence, with context. The length of the CDR3 is 14 residues. Germline trimming cut 1 base from V and 3 bases from J; bases unmatched to any gene: 2. In germline, CDR1 is LGHDT, CDR2 YNNKEL (reference sequence). This sample was included in a study of blood T cell repertoires in COVID-19. Overall study context: Material from acute and convalescent COVID-19 was sourced from the United States, Italy and Spain. T cells, B-cell-depleted T cells, or PBMCs provided the cDNA or gDNA that served as material.

Original analysis: Scientists estimated how many nucleated cells there were by amplifying reference gene primers. Some clones are missing from TCRdb's copy, which holds only in-frame ones; the method was immunoSEQ multiplex PCR. V and J calls and clone size come straight from that table; D and trimming were deduced from the DNA. The table has about 50,000 clones, around 83% seen once. The origin of this receptor is a woman older than 75 with acute or convalescent COVID-19. The J gene is TRBJ2-7, the V gene TRBV3-1 (or the pseudogene TRBV3-2); 8 nucleotides line up with TRBD2. Sequenced input: peripheral blood. DNA of the CDR3: TGTGCCAGCAGCCAAGCGGGAGGGCGCTACGAGCAGTACTTC. This gives the protein CASSQAGGRYEQYF.